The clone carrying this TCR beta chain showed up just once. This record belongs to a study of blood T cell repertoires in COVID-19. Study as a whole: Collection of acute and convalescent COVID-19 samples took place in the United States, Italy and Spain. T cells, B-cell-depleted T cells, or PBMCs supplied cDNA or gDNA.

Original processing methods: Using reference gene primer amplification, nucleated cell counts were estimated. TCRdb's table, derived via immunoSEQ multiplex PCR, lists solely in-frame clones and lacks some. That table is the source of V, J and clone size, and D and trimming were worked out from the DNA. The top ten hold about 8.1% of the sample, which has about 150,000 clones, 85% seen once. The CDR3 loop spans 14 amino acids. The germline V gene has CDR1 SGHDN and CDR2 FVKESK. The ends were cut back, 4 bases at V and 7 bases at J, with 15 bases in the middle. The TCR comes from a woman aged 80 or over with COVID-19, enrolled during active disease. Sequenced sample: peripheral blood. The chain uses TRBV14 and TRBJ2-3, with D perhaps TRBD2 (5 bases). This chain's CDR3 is CASSLTSPYHTQYF. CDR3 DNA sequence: TGTGCCAGCAGCCTCACTAGTCCTTACCATACGCAGTATTTT.